The TCR beta chain described here comes from a study of blood T cell repertoires in COVID-19 (dated by TCRdb to the early 2020s). With regard to the full study: The collaborator samples originated in the United States, Italy and Spain and spanned the acute and convalescent phases of COVID-19. The repertoires were released in a freely available public database meant as a resource for research on the immune response to SARS-CoV-2. The dataset comprised deeply sampled blood TCRbeta repertoires from subjects exposed to, actively infected with, or recovered from COVID-19. Where available, HLA class I and class II types were taken from metadata supplied by the sample provider and were not determined by assay-based typing. Sample metadata almost always included a de-identified subject ID, COVID-19 status, age in years and sex. The samples were drawn from the first 160 participants of the ongoing ImmuneRACE study and from under 1,500 subjects provided by 6 global collaborators. The material from the prospective study consisted of cDNA or gDNA derived from T cells, B-cell-depleted T cells, or PBMCs. What the authors observed across the whole study: Clinical and demographic metadata were provided uncurated, with the amount varying by source and participant.

About this clone: Its antigen target is currently unknown. No much larger clone is present one base from it, and per-base qualities are unavailable.

Taken from the germline V gene, the CDR1 and CDR2 loops are MGHRA and YSYEKL. The CDR3 runs 16 amino acids, cysteine and phenylalanine included. Only the CDR3 part of the read is kept: 48 bases, read in frame from the first base. V drops 1 base and J drops 6 bases, leaving 17 bases in between. Each collaborating institution followed its own protocols to collect whole blood in K2EDTA tubes. For TCRbeta analysis, collaborators shipped samples as frozen whole blood, isolated PBMCs, or DNA extracted from either of those sample types. TCRbeta CDR3 regions were amplified from genomic DNA using the immunoSEQ Assay, a bias-controlled multiplex PCR. As for the authors' bioinformatics: The number of nucleated cells in each sample was estimated from the amplification of reference gene primers within the assay. To quantify the absolute abundance of each unique TCRbeta CDR3 rearrangement, sequence reads were collapsed and filtered. For each sample, productive Simpson clonality was calculated as the square root of Simpson's diversity index over productive rearrangements. What TCRdb holds here is the immuneACCESS table cut down to in-frame rearrangements. Part of the clones is not present; checked against another copy, under half of the missing clones reflect an unresolved V gene, and the others are unexplained. The DNA gave D and trimming, while V, J and clone size come from that table. A total of approximately 210,000 clones appear in this sample, approximately 90% of them only once. 1.2% of the sample goes to the ten largest clones.

Sequencing was performed on peripheral blood. The receptor was derived from a man aged 25-40 years with acute or convalescent COVID-19. The rearrangement joined TRBV4-1 to TRBJ2-3; the D gene is perhaps TRBD1, from 7 matching bases. The DNA reads as follows: TGCGCCAGCAGCCAAGGCCTTGGCAGGGGGGACGATACGCAGTATTTT. Its protein reads: CASSQGLGRGDDTQYF.